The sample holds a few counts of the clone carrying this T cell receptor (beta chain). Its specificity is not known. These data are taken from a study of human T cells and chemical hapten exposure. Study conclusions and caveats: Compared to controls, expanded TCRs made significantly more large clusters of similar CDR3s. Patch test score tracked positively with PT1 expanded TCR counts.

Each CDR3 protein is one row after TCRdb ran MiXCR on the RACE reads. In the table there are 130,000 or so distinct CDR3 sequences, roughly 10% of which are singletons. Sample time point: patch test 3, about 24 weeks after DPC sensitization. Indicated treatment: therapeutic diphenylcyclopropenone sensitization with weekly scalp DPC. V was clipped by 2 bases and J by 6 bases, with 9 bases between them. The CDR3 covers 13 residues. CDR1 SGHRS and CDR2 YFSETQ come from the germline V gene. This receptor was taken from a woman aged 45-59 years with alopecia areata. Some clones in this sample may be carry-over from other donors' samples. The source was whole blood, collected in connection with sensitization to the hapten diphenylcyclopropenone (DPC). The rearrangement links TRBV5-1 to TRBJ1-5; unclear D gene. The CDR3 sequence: CASSFEVGQPQHF. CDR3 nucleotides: TGCGCCAGCAGCTTCGAAGTTGGTCAGCCCCAGCATTTT.